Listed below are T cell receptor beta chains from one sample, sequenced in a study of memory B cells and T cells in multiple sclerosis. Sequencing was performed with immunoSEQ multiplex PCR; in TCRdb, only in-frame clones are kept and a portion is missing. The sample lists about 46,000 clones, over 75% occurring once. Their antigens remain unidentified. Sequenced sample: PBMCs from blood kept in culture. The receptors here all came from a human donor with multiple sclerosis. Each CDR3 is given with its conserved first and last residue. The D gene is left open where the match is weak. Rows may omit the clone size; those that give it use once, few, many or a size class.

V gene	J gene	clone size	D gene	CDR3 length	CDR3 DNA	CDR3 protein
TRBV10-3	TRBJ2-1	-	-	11	TGTGCCATCAGGGGGTCTTGGGAGCAGTTCTTC	CAIRGSWEQFF
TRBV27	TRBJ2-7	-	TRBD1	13	TGTGCCAGCAGTCACCGACAGGGCTACGAGCAGTACTTC	CASSHRQGYEQYF
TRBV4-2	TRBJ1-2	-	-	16	TGTGCCAGCAGCCAAGATTGGTCCGGGGCGGACATAGGCTACACCTTC	CASSQDWSGADIGYTF
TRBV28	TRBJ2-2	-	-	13	TGTGCCAGCAGGGACATTGGAACCGGGGAGCTGTTTTTT	CASRDIGTGELFF
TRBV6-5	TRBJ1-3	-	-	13	TGTGCCAGCAGGGCCCGAGATGGAAACACCATATATTTT	CASRARDGNTIYF
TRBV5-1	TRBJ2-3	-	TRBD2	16	TGCGCCAGCAGCTTGCCACTAGCGGGGGAGTCAGATACGCAGTATTTT	CASSLPLAGESDTQYF
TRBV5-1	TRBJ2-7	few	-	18	TGCGCCAGCAGCTTTATCGGGAACCGGGACTCGAGCTCCTACGAGCAGTACTTC	CASSFIGNRDSSSYEQYF
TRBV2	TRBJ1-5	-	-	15	TGTGCCAGCTGTCCAGGGAGAGGCGATTATCAGCCCCAGCATTTT	CASCPGRGDYQPQHF
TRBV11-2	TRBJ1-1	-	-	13	TGTGCCAGCAGCCTGGGACAGAACACTGAAGCTTTCTTT	CASSLGQNTEAFF
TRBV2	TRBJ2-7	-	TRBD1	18	TGTGCCAGCAGCCCGCGGGTCGAGGGGGCGCCTTTCTCCTACGAGCAGTACTTC	CASSPRVEGAPFSYEQYF
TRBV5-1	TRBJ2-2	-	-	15	TGCGCCAGCAGCTTGCCGGGGGCCGGCACCGGGGAGCTGTTTTTT	CASSLPGAGTGELFF
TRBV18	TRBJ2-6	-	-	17	TGTGCCAGCTCACCGACAGCACCCTCTCTGGGGGCCAACGTCCTGACTTTC	CASSPTAPSLGANVLTF
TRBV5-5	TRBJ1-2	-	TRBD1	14	TGTGCCAGCAGCCGGGAGGGACAGGACTATGGCTACACCTTC	CASSREGQDYGYTF
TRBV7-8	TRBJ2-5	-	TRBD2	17	TGTGCCAGCAGCTTAGGGTGGGCGGGAGCCGGTCAAGAGACCCAGTACTTC	CASSLGWAGAGQETQYF
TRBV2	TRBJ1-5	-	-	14	TGTGCCAGCAGTAGGACAGTATACGGACAGCCCCAGCATTTT	CASSRTVYGQPQHF
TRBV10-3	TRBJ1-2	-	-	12	TGTGCCACCAGCCCCAGGGAAGAGGGCTACACCTTC	CATSPREEGYTF
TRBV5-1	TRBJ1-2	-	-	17	TGCGCCAGCAGCCTGACCTCGGGGGGGGATGCTAACTATGGCTACACCTTC	CASSLTSGGDANYGYTF
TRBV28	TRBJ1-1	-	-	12	TGTGCCAGCAGCTCGACTCTAACTGAAGCTTTCTTT	CASSSTLTEAFF
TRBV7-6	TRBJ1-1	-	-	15	TGTGCCAGCAGCTTACTGGGGGGCTCTAACACTGAAGCTTTCTTT	CASSLLGGSNTEAFF
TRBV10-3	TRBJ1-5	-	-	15	TGTGCCATCAGTGAGGGGGGGGCGCCGGGGCAGCCCCAGCATTTT	CAISEGGAPGQPQHF
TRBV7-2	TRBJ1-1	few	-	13	TGTGCCAGCAGCTTAGTGTCCAGGCGGGAAGCTTTCTTT	CASSLVSRREAFF
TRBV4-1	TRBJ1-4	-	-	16	TGCGCCAGCAGCCCGACACGCAGAGGGATTAATGAAAAACTGTTTTTT	CASSPTRRGINEKLFF